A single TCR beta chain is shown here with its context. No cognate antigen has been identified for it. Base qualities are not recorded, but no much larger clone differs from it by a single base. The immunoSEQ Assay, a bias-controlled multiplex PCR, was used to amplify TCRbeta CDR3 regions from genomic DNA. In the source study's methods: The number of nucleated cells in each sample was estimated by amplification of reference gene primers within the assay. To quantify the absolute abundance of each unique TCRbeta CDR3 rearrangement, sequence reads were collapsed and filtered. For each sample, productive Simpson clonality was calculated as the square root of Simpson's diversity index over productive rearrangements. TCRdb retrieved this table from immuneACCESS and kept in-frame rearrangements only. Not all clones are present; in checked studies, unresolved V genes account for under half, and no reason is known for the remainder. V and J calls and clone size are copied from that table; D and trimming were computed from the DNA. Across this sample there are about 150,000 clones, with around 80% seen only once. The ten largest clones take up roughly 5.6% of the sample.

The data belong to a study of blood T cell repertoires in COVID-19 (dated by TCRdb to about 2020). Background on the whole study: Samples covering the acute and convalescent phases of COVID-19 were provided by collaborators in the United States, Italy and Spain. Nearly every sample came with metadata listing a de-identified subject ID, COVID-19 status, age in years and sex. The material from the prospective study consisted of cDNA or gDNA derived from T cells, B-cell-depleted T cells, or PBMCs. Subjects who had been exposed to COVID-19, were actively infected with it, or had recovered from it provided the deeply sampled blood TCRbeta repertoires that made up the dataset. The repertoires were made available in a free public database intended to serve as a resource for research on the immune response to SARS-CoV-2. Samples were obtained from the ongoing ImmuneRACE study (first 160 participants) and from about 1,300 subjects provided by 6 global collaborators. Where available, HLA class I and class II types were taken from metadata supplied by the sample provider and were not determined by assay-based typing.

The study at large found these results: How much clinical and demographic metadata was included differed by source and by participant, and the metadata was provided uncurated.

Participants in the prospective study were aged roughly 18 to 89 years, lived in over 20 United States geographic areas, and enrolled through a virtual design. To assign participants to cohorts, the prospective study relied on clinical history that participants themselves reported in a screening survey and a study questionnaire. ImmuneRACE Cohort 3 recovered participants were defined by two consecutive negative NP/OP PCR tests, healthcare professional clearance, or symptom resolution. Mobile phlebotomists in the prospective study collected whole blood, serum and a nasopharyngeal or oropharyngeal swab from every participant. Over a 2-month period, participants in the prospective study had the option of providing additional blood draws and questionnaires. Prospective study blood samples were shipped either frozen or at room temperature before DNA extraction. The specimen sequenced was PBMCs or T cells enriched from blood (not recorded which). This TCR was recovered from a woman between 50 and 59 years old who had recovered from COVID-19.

The CDR3 is CASSHTGGHNEQFF. The DNA reads as follows: TGTGCCAGCAGCCACACAGGGGGCCACAATGAGCAGTTCTTC. The sequence links TRBV3-1 (or the pseudogene TRBV3-2) to TRBJ2-1; the central 9 bases match TRBD1. As encoded in the germline V gene (reference sequence), CDR1 is LGHDT while CDR2 is YNNKEL. Clipping removes 3 bases from V and 5 bases from J, with 2 as the unmatched junction base count. The CDR3 sequence holds 14 residues, the cysteine and phenylalanine included. Solely the CDR3 DNA is kept, with 42 bases framed from the first base.